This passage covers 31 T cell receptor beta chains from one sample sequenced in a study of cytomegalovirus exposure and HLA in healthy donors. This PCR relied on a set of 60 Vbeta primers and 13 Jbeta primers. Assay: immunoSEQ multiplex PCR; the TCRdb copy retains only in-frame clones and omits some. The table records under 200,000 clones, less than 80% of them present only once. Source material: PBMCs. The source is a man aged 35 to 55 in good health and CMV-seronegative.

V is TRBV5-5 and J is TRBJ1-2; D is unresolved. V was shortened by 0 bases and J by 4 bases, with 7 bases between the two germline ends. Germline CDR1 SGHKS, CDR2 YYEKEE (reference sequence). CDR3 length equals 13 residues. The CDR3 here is CASSLEPSYGYTF. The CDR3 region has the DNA TGTGCCAGCAGCTTGGAGCCGAGCTATGGCTACACCTTC. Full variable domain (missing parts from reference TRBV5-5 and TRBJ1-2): DAGVTQSPTHLIKTRGQQVTLRCSPISGHKSVSWYQQVLGQGPQFIFQYYEKEERGRGNFPDRFSARQFPNYSSELNVNALLLGDSALYLCASSLEPSYGYTFGSGTRLTVV.

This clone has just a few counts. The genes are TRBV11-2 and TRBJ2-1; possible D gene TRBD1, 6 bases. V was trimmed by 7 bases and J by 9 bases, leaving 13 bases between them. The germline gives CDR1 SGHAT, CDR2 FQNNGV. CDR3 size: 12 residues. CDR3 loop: CASILQGGEQFF. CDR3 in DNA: TGTGCCAGCATCCTACAGGGCGGTGAGCAGTTCTTC.

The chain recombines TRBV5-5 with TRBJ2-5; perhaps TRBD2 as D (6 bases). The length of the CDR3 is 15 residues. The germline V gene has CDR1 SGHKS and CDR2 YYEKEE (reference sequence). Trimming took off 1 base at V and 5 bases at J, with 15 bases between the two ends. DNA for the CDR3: TGTGCCAGCAGCTTGTCGCGGGAAAGGTGGGAGACCCAGTACTTC. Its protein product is CASSLSRERWETQYF.

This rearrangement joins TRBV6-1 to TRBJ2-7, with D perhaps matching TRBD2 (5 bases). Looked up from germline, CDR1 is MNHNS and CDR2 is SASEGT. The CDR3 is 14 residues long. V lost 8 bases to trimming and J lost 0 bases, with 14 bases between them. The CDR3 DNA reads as TGTGCCAGCCGTCCCGGAGGTAGCTCCTACGAGCAGTACTTC. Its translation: CASRPGGSSYEQYF.

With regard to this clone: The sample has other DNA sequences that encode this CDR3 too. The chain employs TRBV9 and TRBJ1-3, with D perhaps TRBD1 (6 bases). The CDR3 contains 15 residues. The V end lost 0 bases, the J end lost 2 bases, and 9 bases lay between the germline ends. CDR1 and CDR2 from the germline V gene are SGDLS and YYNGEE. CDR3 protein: CASSVGTGPGNTIYF. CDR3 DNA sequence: TGTGCCAGCAGCGTAGGCACAGGGCCTGGAAACACCATATATTTT.

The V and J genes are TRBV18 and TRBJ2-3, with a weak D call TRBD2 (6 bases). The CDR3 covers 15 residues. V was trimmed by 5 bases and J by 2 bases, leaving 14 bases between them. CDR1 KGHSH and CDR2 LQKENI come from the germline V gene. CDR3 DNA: TGTGCCAGCTCAAACCGGGGGTTCCTCACAGATACGCAGTATTTT. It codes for CASSNRGFLTDTQYF.

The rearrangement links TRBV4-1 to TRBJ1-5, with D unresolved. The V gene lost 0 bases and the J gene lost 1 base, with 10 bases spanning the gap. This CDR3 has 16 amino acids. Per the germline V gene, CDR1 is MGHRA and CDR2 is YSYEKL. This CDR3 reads CASSQDLGRSNQPQHF. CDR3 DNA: TGCGCCAGCAGCCAAGATCTCGGCAGGAGCAATCAGCCCCAGCATTTT.

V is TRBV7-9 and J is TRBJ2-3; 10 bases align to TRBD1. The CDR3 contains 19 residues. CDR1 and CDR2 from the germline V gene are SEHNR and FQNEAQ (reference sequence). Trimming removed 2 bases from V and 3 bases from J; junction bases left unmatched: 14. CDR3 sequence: CASSLILPGQGLITDTQYF. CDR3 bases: TGTGCCAGCAGCTTAATCCTCCCGGGACAGGGGCTTATAACAGATACGCAGTATTTT.

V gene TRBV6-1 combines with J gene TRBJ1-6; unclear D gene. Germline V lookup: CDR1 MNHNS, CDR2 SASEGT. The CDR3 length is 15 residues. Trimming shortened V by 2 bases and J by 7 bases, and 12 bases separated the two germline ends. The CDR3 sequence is CASSELNAGNSPLHF. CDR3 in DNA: TGTGCCAGCAGTGAACTGAATGCAGGAAATTCACCCCTCCACTTT.

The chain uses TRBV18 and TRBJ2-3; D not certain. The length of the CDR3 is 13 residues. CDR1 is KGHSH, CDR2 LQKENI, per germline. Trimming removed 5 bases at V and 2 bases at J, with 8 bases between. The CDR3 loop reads CASSDTFTDTQYF. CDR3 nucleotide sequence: TGTGCCAGCTCAGACACATTCACAGATACGCAGTATTTT.

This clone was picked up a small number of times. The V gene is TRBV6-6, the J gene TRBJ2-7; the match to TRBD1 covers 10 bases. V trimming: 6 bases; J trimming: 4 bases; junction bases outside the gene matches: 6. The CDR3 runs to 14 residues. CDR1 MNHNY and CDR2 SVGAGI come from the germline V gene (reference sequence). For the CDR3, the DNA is TGTGCCAGCAGGCCGGGACAGGGGATATACGAGCAGTACTTC. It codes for CASRPGQGIYEQYF.

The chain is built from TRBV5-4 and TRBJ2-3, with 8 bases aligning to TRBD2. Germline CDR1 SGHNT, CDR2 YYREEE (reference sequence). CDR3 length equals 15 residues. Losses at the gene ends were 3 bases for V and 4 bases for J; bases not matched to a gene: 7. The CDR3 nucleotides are TGTGCCAGCAGCTCCAAGCGGGAGAACCCAGATACGCAGTATTTT. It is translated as CASSSKRENPDTQYF. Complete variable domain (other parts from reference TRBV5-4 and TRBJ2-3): ETGVTQSPTHLIKTRGQQVTLRCSSQSGHNTVSWYQQALGQGPQFIFQYYREEENGRGNFPPRFSGLQFPNYSSELNVNALELDDSALYLCASSSKRENPDTQYFGPGTRLTVL.

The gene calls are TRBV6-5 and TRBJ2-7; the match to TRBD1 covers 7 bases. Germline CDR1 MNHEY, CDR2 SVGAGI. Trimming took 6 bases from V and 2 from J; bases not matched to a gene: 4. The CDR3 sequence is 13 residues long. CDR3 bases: TGTGCCAGCAGGGGGACAGCGACCTACGAGCAGTACTTC. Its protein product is CASRGTATYEQYF.

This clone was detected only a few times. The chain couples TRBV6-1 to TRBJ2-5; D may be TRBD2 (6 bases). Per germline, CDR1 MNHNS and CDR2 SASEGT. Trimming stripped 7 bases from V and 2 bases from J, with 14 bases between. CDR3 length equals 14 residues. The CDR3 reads CASMRAGSQETQYF. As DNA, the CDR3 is TGTGCCAGCATGAGAGCGGGTTCGCAAGAGACCCAGTACTTC.

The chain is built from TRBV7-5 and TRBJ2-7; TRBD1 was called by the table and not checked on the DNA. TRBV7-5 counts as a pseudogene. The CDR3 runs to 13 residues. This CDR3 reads CARTTTVTYEQYF. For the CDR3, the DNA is TGTGCCAGAACCACGACAGTTACCTACGAGCAGTACTTC.

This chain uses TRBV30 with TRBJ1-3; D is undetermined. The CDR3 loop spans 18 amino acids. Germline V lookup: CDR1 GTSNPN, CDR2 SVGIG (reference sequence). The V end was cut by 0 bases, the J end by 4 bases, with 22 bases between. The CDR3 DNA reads TGTGCCTGGAGTGTAAACCCTGCCCCGGGTGGGAGCGGAAACACCATATATTTT. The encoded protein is CAWSVNPAPGGSGNTIYF.

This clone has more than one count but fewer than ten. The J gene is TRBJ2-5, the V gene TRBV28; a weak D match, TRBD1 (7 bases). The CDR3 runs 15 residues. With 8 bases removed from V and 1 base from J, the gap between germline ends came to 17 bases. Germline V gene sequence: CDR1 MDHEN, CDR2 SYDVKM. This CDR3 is CASLPSGGGQETQYF. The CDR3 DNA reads TGTGCCAGCCTCCCGTCAGGGGGAGGCCAAGAGACCCAGTACTTC.

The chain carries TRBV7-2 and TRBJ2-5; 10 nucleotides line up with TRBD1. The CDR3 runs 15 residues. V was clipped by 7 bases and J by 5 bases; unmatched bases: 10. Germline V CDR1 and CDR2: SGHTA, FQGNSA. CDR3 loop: CASTRYRTGGETQYF. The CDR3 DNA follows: TGTGCCAGCACCCGCTACCGGACAGGGGGGGAGACCCAGTACTTC.

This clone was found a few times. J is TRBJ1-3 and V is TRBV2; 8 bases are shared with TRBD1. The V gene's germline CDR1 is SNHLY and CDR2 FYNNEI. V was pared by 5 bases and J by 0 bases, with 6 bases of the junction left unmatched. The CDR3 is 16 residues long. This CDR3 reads CASSKDRAVSGNTIYF. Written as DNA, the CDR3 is TGTGCCAGCAGTAAGGACAGGGCCGTCTCTGGAAACACCATATATTTT.

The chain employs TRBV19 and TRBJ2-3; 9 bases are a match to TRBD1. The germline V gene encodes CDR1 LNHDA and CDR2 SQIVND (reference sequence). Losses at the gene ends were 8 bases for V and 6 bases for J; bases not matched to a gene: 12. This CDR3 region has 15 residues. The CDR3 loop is CASFRTGAPTDTQYF. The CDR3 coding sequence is TGTGCCAGTTTCCGGACAGGGGCTCCAACGGATACGCAGTATTTT. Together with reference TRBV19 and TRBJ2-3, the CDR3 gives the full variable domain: DGGITQSPKYLFRKEGQNVTLSCEQNLNHDAMYWYRQDPGQGLRLIYYSQIVNDFQKGDIAEGYSVSREKKESFPLTVTSAQKNPTAFYLCASFRTGAPTDTQYFGPGTRLTVL.

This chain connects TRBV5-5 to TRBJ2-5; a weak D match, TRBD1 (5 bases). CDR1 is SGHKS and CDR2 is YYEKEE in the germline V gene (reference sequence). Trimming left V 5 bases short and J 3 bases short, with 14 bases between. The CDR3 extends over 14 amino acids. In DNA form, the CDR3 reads TGTGCCAGCAGAACGGGCAGGGCTGAAGAGACCCAGTACTTC. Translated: CASRTGRAEETQYF.

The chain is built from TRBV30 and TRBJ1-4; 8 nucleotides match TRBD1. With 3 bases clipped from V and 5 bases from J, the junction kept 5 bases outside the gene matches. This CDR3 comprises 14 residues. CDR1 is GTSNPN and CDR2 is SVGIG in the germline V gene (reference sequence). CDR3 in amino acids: CAWRKDRVNEKLFF. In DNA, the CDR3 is TGTGCCTGGAGGAAGGACAGGGTGAATGAAAAACTGTTTTTT.

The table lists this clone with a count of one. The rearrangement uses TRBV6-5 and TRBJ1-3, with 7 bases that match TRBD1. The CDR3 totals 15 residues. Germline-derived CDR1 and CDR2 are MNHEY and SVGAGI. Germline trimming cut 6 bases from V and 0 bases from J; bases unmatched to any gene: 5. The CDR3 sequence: CASRTQGGSGNTIYF. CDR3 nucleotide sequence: TGTGCCAGCAGGACCCAGGGGGGCTCTGGAAACACCATATATTTT.

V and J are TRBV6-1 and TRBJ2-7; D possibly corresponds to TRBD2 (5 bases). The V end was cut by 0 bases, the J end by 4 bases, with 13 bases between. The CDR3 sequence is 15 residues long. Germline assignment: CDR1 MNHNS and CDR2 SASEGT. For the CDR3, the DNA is TGTGCCAGCAGTGAAGCAAGCCTACGGGGATACGAGCAGTACTTC. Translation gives CASSEASLRGYEQYF.

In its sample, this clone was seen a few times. This chain's CDR3 is CASSYAGGQPQHF. Written as DNA, the CDR3 is TGTGCCAGCAGTTACGCCGGCGGGCAGCCCCAGCATTTT. The rearrangement joins TRBV6-6 to TRBJ1-5; D ambiguous. V dropped 2 bases and J dropped 7 bases, with 9 bases sitting between them. The CDR3 is 13 amino acids. Germline assignment: CDR1 MNHNY and CDR2 SVGAGI (reference sequence).

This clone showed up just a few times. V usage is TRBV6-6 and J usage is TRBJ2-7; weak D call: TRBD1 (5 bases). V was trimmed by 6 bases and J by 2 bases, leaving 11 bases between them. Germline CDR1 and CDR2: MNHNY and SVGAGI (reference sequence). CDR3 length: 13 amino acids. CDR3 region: CASRETVPYEQYF. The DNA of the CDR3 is TGTGCCAGCAGGGAGACAGTTCCCTACGAGCAGTACTTC.

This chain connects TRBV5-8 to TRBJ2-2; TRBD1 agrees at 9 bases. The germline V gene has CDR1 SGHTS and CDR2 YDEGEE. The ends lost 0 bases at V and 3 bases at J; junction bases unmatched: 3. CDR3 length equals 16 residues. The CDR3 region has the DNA TGTGCCAGCAGCTTGGACAGGGGGCAGGACACCGGGGAGCTGTTTTTT. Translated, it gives CASSLDRGQDTGELFF.

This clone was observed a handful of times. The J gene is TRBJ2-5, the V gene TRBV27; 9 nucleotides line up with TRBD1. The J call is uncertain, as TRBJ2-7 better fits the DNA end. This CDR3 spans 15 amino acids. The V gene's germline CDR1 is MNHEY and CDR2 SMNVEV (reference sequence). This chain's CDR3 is CASSPTGTGSYEQYF. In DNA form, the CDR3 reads TGTGCCAGCAGTCCAACCGGGACAGGGAGCTACGAGCAGTACTTC.

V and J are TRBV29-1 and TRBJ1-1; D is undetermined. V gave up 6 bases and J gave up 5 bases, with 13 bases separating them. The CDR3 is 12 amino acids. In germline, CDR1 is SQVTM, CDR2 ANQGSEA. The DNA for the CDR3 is TGCAGCGTGCCCGGGATGGGGACTGAAGCTTTCTTT. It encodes CSVPGMGTEAFF.

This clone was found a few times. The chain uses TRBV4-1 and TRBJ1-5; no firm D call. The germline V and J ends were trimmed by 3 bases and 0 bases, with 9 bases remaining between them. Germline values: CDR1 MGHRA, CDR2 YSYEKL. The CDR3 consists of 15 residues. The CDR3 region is CASSQEGASNQPQHF. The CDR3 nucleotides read TGCGCCAGCAGCCAGGAGGGAGCTAGCAATCAGCCCCAGCATTTT.

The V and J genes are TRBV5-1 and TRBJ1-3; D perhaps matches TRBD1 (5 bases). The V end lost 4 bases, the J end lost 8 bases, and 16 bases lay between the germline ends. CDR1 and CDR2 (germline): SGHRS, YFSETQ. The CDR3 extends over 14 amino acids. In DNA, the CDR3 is TGCGCCAGCAGCCCGACAGTCCTTAGGGACACCATATATTTT. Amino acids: CASSPTVLRDTIYF.